This T cell receptor (beta chain) is drawn from a study of cytomegalovirus exposure and HLA in healthy donors. The PCR had 60 Vbeta and 13 Jbeta primers. Assay: immunoSEQ multiplex PCR; the TCRdb copy retains only in-frame clones and omits some. The sample includes roughly 120,000 clones, over 60% of them seen just once. The trim removed 0 bases at V and 4 bases at J, leaving 9 bases unmatched. CDR3 length: 17 residues. Germline CDR1 GTSNPN, CDR2 SVGIG (reference sequence). General study points: Association of some 18,000 TCR beta sequences with HLA alleles was found at 0.05 false discovery rate in a later analysis. What TCR beta sequences reportedly achieved was accurate prediction of HLA-A and HLA-B alleles in most subjects. CMV serostatus stood as the only immune exposure information on hand.

Remarks on this clone: Its antigen is unknown.

The donors (healthy individuals) were bone marrow donors. The specimen was PBMCs. The rearrangement uses TRBV30 and TRBJ2-1; 10 nucleotides match TRBD2. This TCR came from a man aged 45-60 years in good health and CMV-seronegative. This CDR3 is CAWSVPLLAGEYNEQFF. CDR3 nucleotide sequence: TGTGCCTGGAGTGTACCCCTCCTAGCGGGGGAGTACAATGAGCAGTTCTTC.